Below, 21 T cell receptor beta chains from the same sample are listed, as sequenced in a study of vaccination and CD4 T cells after COVID-19 (dated by TCRdb to the early 2020s). The sample's treatment or condition, from its label and the paper: roughly 10-day PBMC culture with coronavirus spike peptide pools or control peptides (ViraFEST assay). Library generation was performed with PCR. The instrument given in TCRdb is Illumina iSeq 100. TCR sequencing of DNA from cultured CD4+ T cells used the Oncomine TCR Beta short-read assay at the Johns Hopkins FTIC core. The raw public reads went through TCRdb reprocessing: fastp at Q25, MiXCR clone calling, in-frame beta chains kept. Each CDR3 protein gets just one entry, which takes the most common genes and DNA from the rows behind it. The table for this sample lists 12,000 to 15,000 distinct CDR3 sequences; around 30% of them were counted only once. Less than 25% of the sample is in the top ten clones.

No antigen is known for these receptors. Sequenced material: cultured CD4+ T cells from blood. These receptors originate from a human donor with COVID-19.

The J gene is TRBJ2-2, the V gene TRBV6-2 or TRBV6-3, with 7 positions matching TRBD1. CDR1 is MNHEY, CDR2 SVGEGT, per germline. After removal of 7 bases from V and 5 bases from J, the junction contained 7 bases not matched to a gene. The CDR3 consists of 14 residues. The CDR3 region is CASTHRGGTGELFF. The CDR3 nucleotides are TGTGCCAGCACCCACAGGGGCGGAACCGGGGAGCTGTTTTTT.

Written as DNA, the CDR3 is TGTGCCACAGCTACAGGCAATTCACCCCTCCACTTT. Translating gives CATATGNSPLHF. The V gene is TRBV12-3 or TRBV12-4, the J gene TRBJ1-6; perhaps TRBD1 as D (5 bases). The CDR3 has 12 amino acids. Trimming left V 10 bases short and J 7 bases short, with 11 bases between.

This clonotype was detected a few times. The chain carries TRBV7-2 and TRBJ1-3; 7 nucleotides match TRBD1. Germline CDR1 SGHTA, CDR2 FQGNSA. The CDR3 is 15 amino acids. J lost 0 bases, V lost 4 bases, and 3 bases had no gene match. The CDR3 reads CASSSDRISGNTIYF. The CDR3 region has the DNA TGTGCCAGCAGCTCGGACAGGATCTCTGGAAACACCATATATTTT. Looking up the rest from reference TRBV7-2 and TRBJ1-3 gives the full variable domain: GAGVSQSPSNKVTEKGKDVELRCDPISGHTALYWYRQSLGQGLEFLIYFQGNSAPDKSGLPSDRFSAERTGGSVSTLTIQRTQQEDSAVYLCASSSDRISGNTIYFGEGSWLTVV.

The genes are TRBV5-8 and TRBJ2-2; a possible D gene is TRBD2 (6 bases). From germline, CDR1 is SGHTS and CDR2 YDEGEE. CDR3 size: 14 residues. V lost 0 bases and J 4 bases, leaving 7 bases between the germline ends. CDR3 loop: CASSLAGVTGELFF. CDR3 nucleotide sequence: TGTGCCAGCAGCTTGGCGGGGGTCACCGGGGAGCTGTTTTTT.

This chain joins TRBV6-5 and TRBJ2-7; D may be TRBD1 (6 bases). Germline CDR1 MNHEY, CDR2 SVGAGI. The CDR3 totals 17 residues. With 0 bases removed from V and 10 bases from J, the gap between germline ends came to 25 bases. DNA for the CDR3: TGTGCCAGCAGTTACTCGAATTCAGGGACATATCTACGACAACAGTACTTC. This sequence encodes CASSYSNSGTYLRQQYF.

The J gene is TRBJ2-1, the V gene TRBV5-6; D is tentatively TRBD1 or TRBD2 (6 bases each). This CDR3 has 15 residues. Between the trimmed V and J ends, which lost 6 bases and 2 bases, there was a span of 15 bases. In germline, CDR1 is SGHDT, CDR2 YYEEEE. CDR3 amino acids: CASTERGQAYNEQFF. The DNA of the CDR3 is TGTGCCAGCACCGAACGGGGGCAAGCCTACAATGAGCAGTTCTTC. The full variable domain, its missing parts supplied by reference TRBV5-6 and TRBJ2-1, is DAGVTQSPTHLIKTRGQQVTLRCSPKSGHDTVSWYQQALGQGPQFIFQYYEEEERQRGNFPDRFSGHQFPNYSSELNVNALLLGDSALYLCASTERGQAYNEQFFGPGTRLTVL.

The chain uses TRBV11-1 and TRBJ1-6; D unclear. The CDR3 covers 13 residues. Germline lookup yields CDR1 SGHAT and CDR2 FQDESV (reference sequence). With 4 bases removed from V and 14 bases from J, the gap between germline ends came to 15 bases. The CDR3 reads CASSSGHSGALHF. The CDR3, as DNA: TGTGCCAGCAGCTCCGGCCACTCGGGAGCCCTCCACTTT.

The CDR3 sequence: CASSYGLAVPSTDTQYF. As DNA, the CDR3 is TGTGCCAGCAGTTACGGACTAGCGGTTCCTAGCACAGATACGCAGTATTTT. The chain joins TRBV5-4 to TRBJ2-3; 10 bases match TRBD2. V was pared by 5 bases and J by 0 bases, with 9 bases of the junction left unmatched. Looked up from germline, CDR1 is SGHNT and CDR2 is YYREEE (reference sequence). This CDR3 has 17 amino acids. Looking up the rest from reference TRBV5-4 and TRBJ2-3 gives the full variable domain: ETGVTQSPTHLIKTRGQQVTLRCSSQSGHNTVSWYQQALGQGPQFIFQYYREEENGRGNFPPRFSGLQFPNYSSELNVNALELDDSALYLCASSYGLAVPSTDTQYFGPGTRLTVL.

This clonotype has just a few counts. The chain combines TRBV19 with TRBJ1-2, with 7 nucleotides matching TRBD1. CDR1 and CDR2 from the germline V gene are LNHDA and SQIVND (reference sequence). This CDR3 contains 12 residues. Trimming took 4 bases from V and 7 from J; bases not matched to a gene: 3. This chain's CDR3 is CASSTQGVGYTF. The CDR3 DNA reads TGTGCCAGTAGTACCCAGGGGGTTGGCTACACCTTC.

There are a few counts of this clonotype. The rearrangement links TRBV11-2 to TRBJ1-5; D might be TRBD1 (5 bases). Trimming removed 4 bases at V and 2 bases at J, with 18 bases between. The V gene's germline CDR1 is SGHAT and CDR2 FQNNGV. This CDR3 comprises 17 residues. The CDR3 DNA is TGTGCCAGCAGCTCGGGGGAGGGCGGAATGGGCAATCAGCCCCAGCATTTT. Amino acids: CASSSGEGGMGNQPQHF.

The chain uses TRBV11-2 and TRBJ2-7; a weak D match, TRBD1 (5 bases). Per the germline V gene, CDR1 is SGHAT and CDR2 is FQNNGV. Trimming took off 5 bases at V and 0 bases at J, with 14 bases between the two ends. There are 15 residues in the CDR3. The CDR3 nucleotides read TGTGCCAGCAGCCCCCCTAGGGGCAGCTCCTACGAGCAGTACTTC. This sequence encodes CASSPPRGSSYEQYF.

There are a few counts of this clonotype. The rearrangement uses TRBV6-1 and TRBJ1-1, with TRBD1 identical over 10 bases. The V gene end was trimmed by 6 bases and the J gene end by 5 bases; junction bases not matched to a gene: 9. This CDR3 contains 15 residues. From germline, CDR1 is MNHNS and CDR2 SASEGT. The chain's CDR3 is CASRSMTGGLTEAFF. In nucleotides, the CDR3 is TGTGCCAGCAGATCTATGACAGGGGGCTTAACTGAAGCTTTCTTT.

The chain links TRBV7-3 to TRBJ2-5; the D gene is possibly TRBD1 (6 bases). Germline values: CDR1 SGHTA, CDR2 FQGTGA. V lost 5 bases, J lost 7 bases, and 20 bases lay in between. The CDR3 runs 15 residues. The DNA for the CDR3 is TGTGCCAGCAGCCTAAAGACAGGCTACGAAGGGACCCAGTACTTC. Its protein is CASSLKTGYEGTQYF.

The gene calls are TRBV27 and TRBJ2-5; 9 bases line up with TRBD1. J lost 5 bases, V lost 2 bases, and 3 bases had no gene match. The germline V gene has CDR1 MNHEY and CDR2 SMNVEV (reference sequence). The CDR3 is 14 residues long. The CDR3 region has the DNA TGTGCCAGCAGTTTACCGGGACAGGGCGAGACCCAGTACTTC. Amino acid sequence: CASSLPGQGETQYF.

This clonotype was picked up a small number of times. The chain carries TRBV23-1 and TRBJ1-6; 8 positions match TRBD1. TRBV23-1 belongs to the ORF category, with a function that is uncertain. The J segment lost 17 bases and the V segment lost 8 bases, leaving 8 bases of the junction unmatched. The CDR3 sequence is 11 residues long. CDR3 DNA: TGCGCCAGCGCTCAGGACAGGGATGTCCACTTT. It translates to CASAQDRDVHF.

This CDR3 is CATSRGGSSGNTIYF. As DNA, the CDR3 is TGTGCCACCAGCAGAGGGGGCAGCTCTGGAAACACCATATATTTT. V and J are TRBV15 and TRBJ1-3; tentative D call: TRBD1 (5 bases). Trimming cost V 1 base and J 0 bases, with 7 bases left between them. There are 15 residues in the CDR3. The germline V gene has CDR1 LNHNV and CDR2 YYDKDF (reference sequence).

This clonotype qualifies as medium-sized. V usage is TRBV6-1 and J usage is TRBJ1-5; D gene unclear. The V end lost 2 bases, the J end lost 3 bases, and 8 bases lay between the germline ends. The CDR3 consists of 14 residues. The germline V gene encodes CDR1 MNHNS and CDR2 SASEGT. Written as DNA, the CDR3 is TGTGCCAGCAGTGAACCCGGTTTCAATCAGCCCCAGCATTTT. It specifies CASSEPGFNQPQHF.

This clonotype is termed medium-sized. This chain links TRBV19 with TRBJ2-7, with unresolved D. V gave up 2 bases and J gave up 6 bases, with 14 bases separating them. The V gene's germline CDR1 is LNHDA and CDR2 SQIVND (reference sequence). The CDR3 loop spans 14 amino acids. The CDR3 sequence: CASSISGNGFEQYF. DNA of the CDR3: TGTGCCAGTAGTATATCGGGTAACGGGTTCGAGCAGTACTTC. Together with reference TRBV19 and TRBJ2-7, the CDR3 gives the full variable domain: DGGITQSPKYLFRKEGQNVTLSCEQNLNHDAMYWYRQDPGQGLRLIYYSQIVNDFQKGDIAEGYSVSREKKESFPLTVTSAQKNPTAFYLCASSISGNGFEQYFGPGTRLTVT.

This sequence joins TRBV5-1 and TRBJ2-7, with 7 nucleotides matching TRBD1. The CDR3 totals 13 residues. The germline CDR1 and CDR2 sequences are SGHRS and YFSETQ. V lost 3 bases, J lost 7 bases, and 7 bases stayed unmatched. The CDR3 DNA reads as TGCGCCAGCAGCTCGGACCCAGGGGGAGAGCAGTACTTC. Encoded protein: CASSSDPGGEQYF.

V is TRBV9 and J is TRBJ2-4, with 7 bases identical to TRBD2. This CDR3 has 13 residues. V shed 0 bases, J shed 16 bases, and the junction held 10 bases outside the gene matches. From germline, CDR1 is SGDLS and CDR2 YYNGEE. The CDR3 DNA is TGTGCCAGCAGCGTAGACCTGGGAGGGCCCCCCTACTTC. Protein sequence: CASSVDLGGPPYF.

The chain employs TRBV5-4 and TRBJ2-6, with 12 nucleotides matching TRBD1. The CDR3 is 18 amino acids. CDR1 and CDR2 (germline): SGHNT, YYREEE (reference sequence). The J segment lost 3 bases and the V segment lost 3 bases, leaving 7 bases of the junction unmatched. The CDR3 reads CASSSPGQGAYGANVLTF. CDR3 nucleotide sequence: TGTGCCAGCAGCTCCCCGGGACAGGGGGCCTATGGGGCCAACGTCCTGACTTTC.